What follows is one T cell receptor (beta chain) and its context. The source of the sample is a study of blood T cell repertoires in COVID-19. Libraries were prepared by immunoSEQ multiplex PCR; TCRdb keeps only in-frame clonotypes and omits some of them. The table has over 150,000 clones, 80% to 90% seen once; the top ten hold less than 10%. Seattle cases were enrolled at active infection and followed longitudinally. V was pared by 8 bases and J by 3 bases, with 16 bases between. The germline CDR1 and CDR2 sequences are LNHDA and SQIVND (reference sequence). This CDR3 has 14 residues. The rearrangement joins TRBV19 to TRBJ1-2; D perhaps matches TRBD1 (6 bases). Sequences were obtained from peripheral blood. This receptor was taken from a woman aged 60-75 years with COVID-19, enrolled during active disease. The CDR3 DNA reads as TGTGCCAGTCGTGGCGGGGGCAATGACTATGGCTACACCTTC. Translated, it gives CASRGGGNDYGYTF.